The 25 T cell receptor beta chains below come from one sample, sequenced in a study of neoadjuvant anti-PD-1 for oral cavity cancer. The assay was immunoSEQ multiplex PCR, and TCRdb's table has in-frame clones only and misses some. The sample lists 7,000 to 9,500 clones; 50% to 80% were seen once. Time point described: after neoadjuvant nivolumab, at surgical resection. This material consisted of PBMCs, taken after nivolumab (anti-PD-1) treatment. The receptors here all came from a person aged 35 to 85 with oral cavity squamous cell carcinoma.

DNA for the CDR3: TGTGCCAGCAGCCTTAGCGGGGCGGGCGGGACAGATACGCAGTATTTT. This translates into CASSLSGAGGTDTQYF. The chain carries TRBV7-2 and TRBJ2-3, with 8 bases aligning to TRBD2. V lost 5 bases to trimming and J lost 3 bases; unmatched junction nucleotides: 10. The CDR3 has 16 amino acids. Germline V gene lookup returns CDR1 SGHTA and CDR2 FQGNSA.

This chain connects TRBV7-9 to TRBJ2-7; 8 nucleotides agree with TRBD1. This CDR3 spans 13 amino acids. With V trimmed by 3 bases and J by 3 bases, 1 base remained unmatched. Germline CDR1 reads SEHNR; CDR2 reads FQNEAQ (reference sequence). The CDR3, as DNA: TGTGCCAGCAGCTTCACAGGGGGCTACGAGCAGTACTTC. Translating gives CASSFTGGYEQYF.

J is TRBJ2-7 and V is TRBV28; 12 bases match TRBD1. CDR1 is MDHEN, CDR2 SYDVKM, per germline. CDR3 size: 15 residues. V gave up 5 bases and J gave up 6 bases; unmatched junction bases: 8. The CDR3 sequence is CASSPGGTGGSEQYF. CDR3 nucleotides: TGTGCCAGCAGTCCCGGGGGGACAGGGGGCTCCGAGCAGTACTTC.

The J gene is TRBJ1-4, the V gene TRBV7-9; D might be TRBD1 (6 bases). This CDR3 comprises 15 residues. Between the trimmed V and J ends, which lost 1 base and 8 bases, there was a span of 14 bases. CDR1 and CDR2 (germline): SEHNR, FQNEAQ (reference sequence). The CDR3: CASSLVTGGWEKLFF. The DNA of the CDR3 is TGTGCCAGCAGCTTAGTGACAGGCGGATGGGAAAAACTGTTTTTT.

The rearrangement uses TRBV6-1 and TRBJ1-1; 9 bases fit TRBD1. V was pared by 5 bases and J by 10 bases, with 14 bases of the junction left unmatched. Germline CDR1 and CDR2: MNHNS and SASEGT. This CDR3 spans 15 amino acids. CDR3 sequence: CASSPGTGYAARAFF. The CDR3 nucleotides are TGTGCCAGCAGTCCTGGGACAGGGTACGCGGCGAGAGCTTTCTTT.

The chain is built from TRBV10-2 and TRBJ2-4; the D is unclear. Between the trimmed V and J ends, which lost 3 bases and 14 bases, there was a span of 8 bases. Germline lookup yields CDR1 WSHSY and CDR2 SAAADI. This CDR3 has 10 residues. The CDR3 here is CASSDGEKYF. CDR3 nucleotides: TGCGCCAGCAGTGATGGTGAAAAGTACTTC.

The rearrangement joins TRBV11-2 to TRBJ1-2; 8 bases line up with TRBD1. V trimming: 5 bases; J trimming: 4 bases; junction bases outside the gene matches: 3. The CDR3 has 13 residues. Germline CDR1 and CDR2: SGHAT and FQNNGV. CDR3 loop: CASSPQGAYGYTF. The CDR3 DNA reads TGTGCCAGCAGCCCCCAGGGGGCCTATGGCTACACCTTC.

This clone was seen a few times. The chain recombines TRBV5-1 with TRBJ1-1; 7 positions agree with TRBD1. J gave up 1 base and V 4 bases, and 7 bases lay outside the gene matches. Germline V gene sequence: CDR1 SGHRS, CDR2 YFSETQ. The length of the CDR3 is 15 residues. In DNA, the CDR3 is TGCGCCAGCAGCCAGTCCCGGGACAGGAACACTGAAGCTTTCTTT. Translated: CASSQSRDRNTEAFF.

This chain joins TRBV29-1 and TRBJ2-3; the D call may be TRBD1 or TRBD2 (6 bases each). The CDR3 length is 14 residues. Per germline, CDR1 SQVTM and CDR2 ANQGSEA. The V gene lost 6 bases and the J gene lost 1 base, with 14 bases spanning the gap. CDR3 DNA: TGCAGCGTCTACTGGGGGGCCCGCACAGATACGCAGTATTTT. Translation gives CSVYWGARTDTQYF.

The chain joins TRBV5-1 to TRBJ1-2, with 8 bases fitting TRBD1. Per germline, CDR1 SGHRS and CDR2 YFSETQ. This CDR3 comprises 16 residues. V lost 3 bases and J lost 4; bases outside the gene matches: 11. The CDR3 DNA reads TGCGCCAGCAGCTCAACACCGGACAGGGCGGGCTATGGCTACACCTTC. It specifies CASSSTPDRAGYGYTF.

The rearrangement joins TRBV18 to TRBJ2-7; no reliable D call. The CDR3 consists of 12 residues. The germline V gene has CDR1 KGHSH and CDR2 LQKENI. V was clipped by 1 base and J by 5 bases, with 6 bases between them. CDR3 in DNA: TGTGCCAGCTCACCACAGCCCAACGAGCAGTACTTC. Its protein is CASSPQPNEQYF.

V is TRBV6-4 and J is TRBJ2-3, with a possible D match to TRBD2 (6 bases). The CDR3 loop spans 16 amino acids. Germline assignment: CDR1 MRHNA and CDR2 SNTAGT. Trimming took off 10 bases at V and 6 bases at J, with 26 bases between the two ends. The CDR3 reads CATLALGGGRLDTQYF. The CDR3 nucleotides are TGTGCCACCCTGGCCCTTGGTGGGGGGAGACTGGATACGCAGTATTTT.

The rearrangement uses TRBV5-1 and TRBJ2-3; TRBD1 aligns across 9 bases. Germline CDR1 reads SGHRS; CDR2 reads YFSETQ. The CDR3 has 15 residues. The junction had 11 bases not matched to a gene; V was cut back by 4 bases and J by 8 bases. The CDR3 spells CASSTSGTGSGTQYF. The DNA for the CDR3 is TGCGCCAGCAGCACTTCCGGGACAGGGAGCGGTACGCAGTATTTT.

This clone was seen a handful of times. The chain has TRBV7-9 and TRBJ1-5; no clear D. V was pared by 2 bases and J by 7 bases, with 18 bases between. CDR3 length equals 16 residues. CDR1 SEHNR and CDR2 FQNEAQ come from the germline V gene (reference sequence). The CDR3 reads CASSLRVGLEEQPQHF. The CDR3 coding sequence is TGTGCCAGCAGCTTACGGGTAGGCCTCGAGGAACAGCCCCAGCATTTT.

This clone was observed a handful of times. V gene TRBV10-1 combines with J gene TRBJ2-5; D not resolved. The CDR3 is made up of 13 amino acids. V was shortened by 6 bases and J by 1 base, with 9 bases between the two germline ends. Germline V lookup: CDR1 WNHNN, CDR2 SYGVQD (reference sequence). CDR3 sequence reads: CASSLPGQETQYF. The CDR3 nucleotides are TGCGCCAGCAGCCTCCCCGGCCAAGAGACCCAGTACTTC.

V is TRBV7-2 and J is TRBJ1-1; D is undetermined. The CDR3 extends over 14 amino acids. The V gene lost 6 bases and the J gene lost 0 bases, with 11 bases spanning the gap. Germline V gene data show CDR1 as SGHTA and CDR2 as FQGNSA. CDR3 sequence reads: CASRGDPLNTEAFF. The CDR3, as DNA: TGTGCCAGCAGGGGAGACCCATTGAACACTGAAGCTTTCTTT.

CDR3 in DNA: TGTGCCAGCAGCGGGGGGGCCACAGATACGCAGTATTTT. It codes for CASSGGATDTQYF. The rearrangement joins TRBV6-4 to TRBJ2-3; the match to TRBD2 covers 8 bases. V was pared by 6 bases and J by 2 bases, with 1 base of the junction left unmatched. The CDR3 has 13 residues. The germline gives CDR1 MRHNA, CDR2 SNTAGT.

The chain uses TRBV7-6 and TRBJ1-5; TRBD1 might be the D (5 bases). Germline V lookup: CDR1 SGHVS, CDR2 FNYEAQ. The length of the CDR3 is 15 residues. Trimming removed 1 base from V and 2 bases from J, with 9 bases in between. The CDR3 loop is CASSLGGAGNQPQHF. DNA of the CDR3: TGTGCCAGCAGCTTAGGAGGGGCAGGCAATCAGCCCCAGCATTTT.

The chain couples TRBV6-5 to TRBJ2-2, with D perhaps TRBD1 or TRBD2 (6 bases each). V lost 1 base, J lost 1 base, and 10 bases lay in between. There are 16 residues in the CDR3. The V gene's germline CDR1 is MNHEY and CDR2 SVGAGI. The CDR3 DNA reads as TGTGCCAGCAGTTACTGGGGGGCGCGGAACACCGGGGAGCTGTTTTTT. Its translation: CASSYWGARNTGELFF.

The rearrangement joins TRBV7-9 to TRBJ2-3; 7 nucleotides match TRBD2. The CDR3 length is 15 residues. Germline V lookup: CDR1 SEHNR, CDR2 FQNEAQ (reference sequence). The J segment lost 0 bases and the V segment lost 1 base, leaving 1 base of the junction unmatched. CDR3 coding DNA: TGTGCCAGCAGCTTAGTGGGAGGGAGCACAGATACGCAGTATTTT. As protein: CASSLVGGSTDTQYF.

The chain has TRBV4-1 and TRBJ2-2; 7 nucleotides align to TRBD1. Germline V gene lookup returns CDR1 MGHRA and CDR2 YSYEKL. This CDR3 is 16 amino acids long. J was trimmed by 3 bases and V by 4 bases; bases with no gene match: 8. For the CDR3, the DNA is TGCGCCAGCAGCCCCGGACAGGCGGGTGACACCGGGGAGCTGTTTTTT. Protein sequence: CASSPGQAGDTGELFF.

In nucleotides, the CDR3 is TGTGCCAGCAGCCAATACTCGGGGGTTCTTGGCGGGGAGCTGTTTTTT. It encodes CASSQYSGVLGGELFF. The V call is TRBV14, the J call TRBJ2-2; TRBD2 is a possible D gene (6 bases). This CDR3 has 16 amino acids. Germline V lookup: CDR1 SGHDN, CDR2 FVKESK. Trimming removed 2 bases at V and 7 bases at J, with 17 bases between.

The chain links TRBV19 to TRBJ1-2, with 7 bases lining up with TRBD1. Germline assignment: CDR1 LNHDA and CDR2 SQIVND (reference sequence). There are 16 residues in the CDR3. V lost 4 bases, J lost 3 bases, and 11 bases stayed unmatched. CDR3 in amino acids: CASSTLQARGYYGYTF. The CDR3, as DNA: TGTGCCAGTAGTACCCTGCAGGCCAGGGGGTACTATGGCTACACCTTC.

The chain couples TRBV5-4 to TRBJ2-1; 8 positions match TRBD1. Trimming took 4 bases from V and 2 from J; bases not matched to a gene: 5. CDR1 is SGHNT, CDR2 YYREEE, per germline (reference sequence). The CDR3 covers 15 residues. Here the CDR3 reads CASSIPGQAYNEQFF. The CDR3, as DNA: TGTGCCAGCAGCATACCGGGACAGGCCTACAATGAGCAGTTCTTC.

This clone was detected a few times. The CDR3 bases are TGTGCCTGGAGTGAGTGGGGCATGAACACTGAAGCTTTCTTT. Translation gives CAWSEWGMNTEAFF. This chain connects TRBV30 to TRBJ1-1; the D gene is possibly TRBD1 (5 bases). Germline loops: CDR1 GTSNPN, CDR2 SVGIG (reference sequence). This CDR3 is built from 14 residues. Trimming removed 1 base at V and 0 bases at J, with 9 bases between.